These 9 T cell receptor beta chains came from one sample sequenced in a study of blood T cell repertoires in COVID-19. TCRdb's copy holds only in-frame clones and misses some; the assay was immunoSEQ multiplex PCR. The table includes over 60,000 clones, 82% detected once. Specimen: peripheral blood. The receptors were gathered from a human donor in a cohort sampled during active COVID-19.

The J gene is TRBJ2-7, the V gene TRBV6-1; tentative D call: TRBD1 (5 bases). From germline, CDR1 is MNHNS and CDR2 SASEGT. Trimming shortened V by 4 bases and J by 2 bases, and 18 bases separated the two germline ends. The CDR3 is 16 amino acids. This CDR3 is CASSADLTASAYEQYF. The CDR3 DNA reads as TGTGCCAGCAGTGCAGATTTGACAGCGAGCGCCTACGAGCAGTACTTC.

This clone was seen a handful of times. The J gene is TRBJ2-7, the V gene TRBV12-3 or TRBV12-4, with 9 nucleotides matching TRBD1. Trimming cost V 3 bases and J 4 bases; bases outside gene matches: 1. This CDR3 has 13 residues. The CDR3 DNA reads TGTGCCAGCAGTTTGGGACAGGGTTACGAGCAGTACTTC. Protein sequence: CASSLGQGYEQYF.

The chain carries TRBV6-5 and TRBJ1-2; possibly TRBD1 for D (5 bases). V lost 6 bases to trimming and J lost 2 bases, with 10 bases between them. Germline values: CDR1 MNHEY, CDR2 SVGAGI. This CDR3 spans 13 amino acids. For the CDR3, the DNA is TGTGCCAGCAGGCGGGACGGAAACTATGGCTACACCTTC. Translated: CASRRDGNYGYTF.

A single count supports this clone. The chain uses TRBV19 and TRBJ1-1; 11 bases match TRBD1. V was clipped by 5 bases and J by 5 bases; unmatched bases: 16. The CDR3 totals 18 residues. Germline V gene sequence: CDR1 LNHDA, CDR2 SQIVND (reference sequence). CDR3 nucleotides: TGTGCCAGTAGTGAGTGGGCGCCGGGACAGGGGGGTATAACTGAAGCTTTCTTT. Translated: CASSEWAPGQGGITEAFF.

The rearrangement uses TRBV5-6 and TRBJ2-1, with 9 bases fitting TRBD1. The germline V gene has CDR1 SGHDT and CDR2 YYEEEE. Trimming removed 4 bases from V and 6 bases from J; junction bases left unmatched: 11. The CDR3 length is 16 residues. CDR3 region: CASSIASGTGSNEQFF. The CDR3 nucleotides read TGTGCCAGCAGCATAGCTTCCGGGACAGGGTCCAATGAGCAGTTCTTC.

The chain is built from TRBV3-1 (or the pseudogene TRBV3-2) and TRBJ1-1, with TRBD1 identical over 8 bases. The germline V gene encodes CDR1 LGHDT and CDR2 YNNKEL (reference sequence). The length of the CDR3 is 16 residues. V lost 4 bases and J lost 0; bases outside the gene matches: 7. The CDR3 here is CASSPDRARMNTEAFF. The CDR3 coding sequence is TGTGCCAGCAGCCCGGACAGGGCGAGGATGAACACTGAAGCTTTCTTT.

The chain recombines TRBV5-3 with TRBJ1-3, with D unclear. TRBV5-3 is an ORF, with its function uncertain. With 4 bases removed from V and 0 bases from J, the gap between germline ends came to 26 bases. The CDR3 covers 20 residues. The CDR3 reads CARSSYLFRQRKSSGNTIYF. The CDR3 nucleotides are TGTGCCAGAAGCAGCTACTTATTCCGGCAGCGAAAGAGCTCTGGAAACACCATATATTTT.

V gene TRBV15 combines with J gene TRBJ1-1, with 10 bases matching TRBD1. The V segment lost 3 bases and the J segment 6 bases; nucleotides outside the gene matches: 7. The CDR3 length is 15 residues. Per germline, CDR1 LNHNV and CDR2 YYDKDF (reference sequence). CDR3 nucleotides: TGTGCCACCAGCAGGGGTCGACAGGGGGCCTCTGAAGCTTTCTTT. Protein: CATSRGRQGASEAFF.

V and J are TRBV10-3 and TRBJ2-7; possible D gene TRBD2, 5 bases. The CDR3 loop spans 12 amino acids. Trimming cost V 3 bases and J 3 bases, with 6 bases left between them. CDR1 and CDR2 from the germline V gene are ENHRY and SYGVKD. CDR3 protein: CAISERDYEQYF. Here the CDR3 DNA reads TGTGCCATCAGTGAACGGGACTACGAGCAGTACTTC.